These T cell receptor beta chains were read from a single sample in a study of cytomegalovirus exposure and HLA in healthy donors. This table comes from immunoSEQ multiplex PCR, and its TCRdb copy is limited to in-frame clones, with some not included. The table includes approximately 170,000 clones, about 69% detected once. Sequencing input: PBMCs. The receptors were gathered from a man aged 30-40 years in good health and CMV-seropositive. Both conserved end residues are part of each CDR3. D genes are given only for firm matches. Only part of the rows carry a size: once, few, many, or a class if the clone is expanded.

TRBV9,once,TRBD1,TRBJ2-7,CASSAVDRGPTSYEQYF,TGTGCCAGCAGCGCCGTAGACAGGGGCCCTACCTCCTACGAGCAGTACTTC
TRBV6-5,few,NA,TRBJ2-1,CASSTVLEAEQFF,TGTGCCAGCAGTACTGTATTAGAGGCTGAGCAGTTCTTC
TRBV27,NA,TRBD2,TRBJ2-7,CASRLAVSSYEQYF,TGTGCCAGCAGACTAGCGGTAAGCTCCTACGAGCAGTACTTC
TRBV4-3,NA,TRBD2,TRBJ2-7,CASSKTSGSYEQYF,TGCGCCAGCAGCAAGACTAGCGGTTCCTACGAGCAGTACTTC
TRBV5-1,NA,NA,TRBJ2-7,CASSLGGPGEQYF,TGCGCCAGCAGCCTGGGGGGGCCCGGCGAGCAGTACTTC
TRBV27,few,NA,TRBJ2-3,CATTSCTDTQYF,TGTGCCACCACTAGCTGCACAGATACGCAGTATTTT
TRBV10-3,NA,TRBD2,TRBJ2-2,CAIRGSPGTSLDTGELFF,TGTGCCATCAGGGGAAGTCCCGGGACTAGCCTAGACACCGGGGAGCTGTTTTTT
TRBV6-5,NA,NA,TRBJ1-1,CASSFSGENTEAFF,TGTGCCAGCAGTTTTAGCGGGGAGAACACTGAAGCTTTCTTT
TRBV11-2,NA,TRBD1,TRBJ2-5,CASSFQAPGQGETQYF,TGTGCCAGCAGCTTCCAGGCTCCGGGACAGGGGGAAACCCAGTACTTC
TRBV6-6,NA,TRBD2,TRBJ2-4,CAIRSGSGKNIQYF,TGTGCCATCCGTAGCGGGAGTGGGAAAAACATTCAGTACTTC
TRBV28,NA,NA,TRBJ1-2,CASSLTDGYHGYTF,TGTGCCAGCAGTTTAACCGACGGGTACCATGGCTACACCTTC
TRBV9,NA,TRBD1,TRBJ1-4,CASSGQGNEKLFF,TGTGCCAGCAGCGGACAGGGTAACGAAAAACTGTTTTTT
TRBV19,NA,NA,TRBJ1-1,CASTKAGNTEAFF,TGTGCCAGTACCAAGGCAGGGAACACTGAAGCTTTCTTT
TRBV6-1,NA,NA,TRBJ2-7,CASTPGHSYEQYF,TGTGCCAGCACTCCAGGGCACTCCTACGAGCAGTACTTC
TRBV6-1,NA,TRBD2,TRBJ2-4,CASSAGLAGENKNIQYF,TGTGCCAGCAGTGCGGGACTAGCGGGGGAAAACAAAAACATTCAGTACTTC
TRBV4-1,NA,TRBD1,TRBJ2-1,CASSQGSAGTGGLYNEQFF,TGCGCCAGCAGCCAAGGCTCAGCCGGGACAGGGGGCTTATACAATGAGCAGTTCTTC
TRBV30,once,TRBD1,TRBJ1-2,CAWEAGGSYGYTF,TGTGCCTGGGAGGCAGGGGGATCCTATGGCTACACCTTC
TRBV18,few,NA,TRBJ2-7,CASSPPSSRYEQYF,TGTGCCAGCTCACCACCGAGCTCCCGGTACGAGCAGTACTTC
TRBV5-6,few,NA,TRBJ1-2,CASTSSGSTFYGYTF,TGTGCCAGCACCTCTAGTGGGTCAACGTTTTATGGCTACACCTTC
TRBV9,NA,NA,TRBJ2-3,CASSVTTDTQYF,TGTGCCAGCAGCGTAACTACAGATACGCAGTATTTT
TRBV6-1,once,NA,TRBJ2-7,CASSGGTTYSYEQYF,TGTGCCAGCAGTGGGGGGACAACCTATTCCTACGAGCAGTACTTC
TRBV28,few,NA,TRBJ2-3,CASRPSSSGVQYF,TGTGCCAGCAGACCATCTAGCTCGGGGGTGCAGTATTTT
TRBV11-2,once,TRBD2,TRBJ2-3,CASSLGLAGQWDTQYF,TGTGCCAGCAGCTTAGGATTAGCGGGGCAGTGGGATACGCAGTATTTT
TRBV5-4,NA,NA,TRBJ2-2,CASSLMVTPTGTGELFF,TGTGCCAGCAGCCTGATGGTGACCCCAACGGGCACCGGGGAGCTGTTTTTT
TRBV28,NA,TRBD1,TRBJ2-5,CASRGDSRTQYF,TGTGCCAGCAGAGGGGACAGCCGGACCCAGTACTTC
TRBV5-1,NA,NA,TRBJ1-3,CASSLGGATSGNTIYF,TGCGCCAGCAGCTTAGGAGGGGCTACCTCTGGAAACACCATATATTTT
TRBV25-1,NA,NA,TRBJ2-2,CASSEWSPGELFF,TGTGCCAGCAGTGAATGGAGCCCCGGGGAGCTGTTTTTT
TRBV7-3,NA,TRBD1,TRBJ2-1,CASRFTGGDEQFF,TGTGCCAGCAGATTTACAGGGGGCGATGAGCAGTTCTTC
TRBV10-3,NA,NA,TRBJ2-6,CAISEGGGPSAGANVLTF,TGTGCCATCAGCGAGGGGGGGGGACCATCTGCTGGGGCCAACGTCCTGACTTTC
TRBV6-1,NA,NA,TRBJ2-7,CASSEGAGGINPYEQYF,TGTGCCAGCAGTGAAGGGGCTGGGGGGATCAACCCCTACGAGCAGTACTTC
TRBV27,NA,TRBD1,TRBJ2-2,CASSHPGQRWLFF,TGTGCCAGCAGCCATCCGGGACAGCGCTGGCTGTTTTTT
TRBV19,NA,TRBD2,TRBJ2-7,CASRSAGGRRWEQYF,TGTGCCAGTAGATCCGCGGGGGGGAGACGGTGGGAGCAGTACTTC
TRBV28,few,TRBD2,TRBJ2-5,CATKGPAGGRGEQTQYF,TGTGCCACCAAGGGGCCAGCGGGAGGGCGGGGAGAGCAGACCCAGTACTTC
TRBV7-3,few,TRBD1,TRBJ2-7,CASSLAGTGNEQYF,TGTGCCAGCAGCTTAGCCGGGACAGGGAACGAGCAGTACTTC
TRBV7-2,once,NA,TRBJ1-6,CASSLKALSPLHF,TGTGCCAGCAGCTTAAAAGCCTTATCGCCCCTCCACTTT
TRBV9,NA,NA,TRBJ2-3,CASSVDPVQGADTQYF,TGTGCCAGCAGCGTAGATCCTGTACAGGGTGCAGATACGCAGTATTTT
TRBV30,NA,NA,TRBJ2-2,CAWTEGGTGELFF,TGTGCCTGGACTGAGGGTGGGACCGGGGAGCTGTTTTTT
TRBV25-1,NA,TRBD1,TRBJ1-6,CASSGPGQGESPLHF,TGTGCCAGCAGTGGTCCGGGACAGGGGGAATCACCCCTCCACTTT
TRBV30,NA,TRBD1,TRBJ2-7,CAWKSGQTYEQYF,TGTGCCTGGAAATCGGGACAGACCTACGAGCAGTACTTC
TRBV10-3,NA,TRBD2,TRBJ2-5,CAISDLAGGRWETQYF,TGTGCCATCAGTGACCTAGCGGGAGGTCGGTGGGAGACCCAGTACTTC
TRBV29-1,NA,NA,TRBJ2-7,CSVVRGGGYEQYF,TGCAGCGTTGTCCGGGGAGGCGGATACGAGCAGTACTTC